Below, 4 T cell receptor beta chains from the same sample are listed, as sequenced in a study of technical replicates of blood from a handful of donors. The data were produced by immunoSEQ multiplex PCR, yet TCRdb's version contains in-frame clones alone and is incomplete. The sample lists fewer than 80,000 clones, roughly 91% occurring once. Sequencing was carried out using PBMCs. The receptor source for this set is a human donor in good health. Some clones in this sample may be carry-over from other donors' samples.

This clone was recorded a few times. This sequence joins TRBV7-9 and TRBJ2-5; TRBD2 aligns across 8 bases. V was clipped by 0 bases and J by 2 bases; unmatched bases: 5. Germline lookup yields CDR1 SEHNR and CDR2 FQNEAQ (reference sequence). This CDR3 is built from 16 residues. DNA for the CDR3: TGTGCCAGCAGCTTAGCGGTCCTAGCGGGTCAAGAGACCCAGTACTTC. It is translated as CASSLAVLAGQETQYF.

The rearrangement links TRBV4-3 to TRBJ1-2; maybe TRBD1 (6 bases). CDR3 length: 15 residues. Germline loops: CDR1 LGHNA, CDR2 YSLEER. V lost 0 bases, J lost 4 bases, and 12 bases lay in between. In DNA, the CDR3 is TGCGCCAGCAGCCAAGAAGGGGGAGTCGGCTATGGCTACACCTTC. Amino acid sequence: CASSQEGGVGYGYTF.

The chain links TRBV10-3 to TRBJ1-1; TRBD1 matches at 7 bases. The ends lost 6 bases at V and 1 base at J; junction bases unmatched: 5. CDR1 is ENHRY and CDR2 is SYGVKD in the germline V gene. The CDR3 sequence is 14 residues long. The CDR3 DNA reads as TGTGCCATCAGGGCCGGGACAGAGAACACTGAAGCTTTCTTT. This gives the protein CAIRAGTENTEAFF.

This chain links TRBV7-9 with TRBJ2-5, with 9 bases that match TRBD2. The CDR3 sequence is 15 residues long. V was pared by 4 bases and J by 2 bases, with 5 bases of the junction left unmatched. Germline V gene sequence: CDR1 SEHNR, CDR2 FQNEAQ (reference sequence). In DNA, the CDR3 is TGTGCCAGCAGCTCAGTTAGCGGGAGACAAGAGACCCAGTACTTC. This gives the protein CASSSVSGRQETQYF.